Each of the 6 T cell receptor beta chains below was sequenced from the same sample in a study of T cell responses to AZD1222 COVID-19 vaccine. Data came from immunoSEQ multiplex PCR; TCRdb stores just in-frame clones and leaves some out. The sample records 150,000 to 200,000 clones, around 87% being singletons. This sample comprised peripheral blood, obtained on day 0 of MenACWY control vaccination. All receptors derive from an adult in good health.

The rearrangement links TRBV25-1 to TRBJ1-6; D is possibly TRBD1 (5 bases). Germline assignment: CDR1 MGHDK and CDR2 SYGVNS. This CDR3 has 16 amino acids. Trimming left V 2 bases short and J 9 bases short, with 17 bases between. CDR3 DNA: TGTGCCAGCAGTGAACCTCCGGGACGTGGAGTTTCACCCCTCCACTTT. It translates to CASSEPPGRGVSPLHF.

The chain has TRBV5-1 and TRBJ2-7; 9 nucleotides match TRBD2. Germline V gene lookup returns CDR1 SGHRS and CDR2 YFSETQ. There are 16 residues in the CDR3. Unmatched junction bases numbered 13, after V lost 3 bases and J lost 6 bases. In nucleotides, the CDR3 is TGCGCCAGCAGCTACGCGGGAGGGTACTCCTCGGGCGAGCAGTACTTC. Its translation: CASSYAGGYSSGEQYF.

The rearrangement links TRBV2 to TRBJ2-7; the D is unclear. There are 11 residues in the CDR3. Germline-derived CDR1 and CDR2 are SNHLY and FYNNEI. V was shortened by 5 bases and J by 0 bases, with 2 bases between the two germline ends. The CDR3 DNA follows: TGTGCCAGCAGTACCTCCTACGAGCAGTACTTC. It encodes CASSTSYEQYF.

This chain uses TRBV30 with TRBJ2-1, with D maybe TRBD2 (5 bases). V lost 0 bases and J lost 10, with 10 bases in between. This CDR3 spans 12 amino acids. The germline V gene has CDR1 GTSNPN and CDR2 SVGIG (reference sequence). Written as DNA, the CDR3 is TGTGCCTGGAGTGTACGGGATACGGAGCAGTTCTTC. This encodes CAWSVRDTEQFF.

CDR3 in amino acids: CASSQEWTGDSPLHF. The CDR3 coding sequence is TGTGCCAGCAGCCAAGAATGGACAGGGGATTCACCCCTCCACTTT. The rearrangement joins TRBV4-2 to TRBJ1-6; 9 bases match TRBD1. This CDR3 comprises 15 residues. V lost 0 bases, J lost 8 bases, and 2 bases stayed unmatched. The germline CDR1 and CDR2 sequences are LGHNA and YNFKEQ.

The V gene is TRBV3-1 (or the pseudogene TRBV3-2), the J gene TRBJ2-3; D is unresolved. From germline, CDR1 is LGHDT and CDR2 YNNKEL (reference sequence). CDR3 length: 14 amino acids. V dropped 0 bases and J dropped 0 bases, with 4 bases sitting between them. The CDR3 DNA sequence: TGTGCCAGCAGCCAAGATCGGAGCACAGATACGCAGTATTTT. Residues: CASSQDRSTDTQYF.